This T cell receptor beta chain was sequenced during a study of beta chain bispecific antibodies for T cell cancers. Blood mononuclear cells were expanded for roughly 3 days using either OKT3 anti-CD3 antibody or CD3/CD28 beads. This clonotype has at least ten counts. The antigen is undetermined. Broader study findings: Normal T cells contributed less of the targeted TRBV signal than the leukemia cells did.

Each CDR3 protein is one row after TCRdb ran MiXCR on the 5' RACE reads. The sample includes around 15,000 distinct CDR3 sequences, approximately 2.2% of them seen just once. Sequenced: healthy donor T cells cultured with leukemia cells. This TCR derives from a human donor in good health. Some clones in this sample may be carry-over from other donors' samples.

CDR3 sequence (DNA): TGCAGTGCTTGGACTTTTGAGCAGTTCTTC. Protein sequence: CSAWTFEQFF. The chain combines TRBV20-1 with TRBJ2-1; weak D call: TRBD2 (5 bases). There are 10 residues in the CDR3. Trimming left V 5 bases short and J 9 bases short, with 8 bases between. CDR1 is DFQATT and CDR2 is SNEGSKA in the germline V gene (reference sequence).